Shown below are 26 T cell receptor beta chains from a single sample sequenced in a study of blood T cell repertoires in COVID-19. TCRdb's table, derived via immunoSEQ multiplex PCR, lists solely in-frame clones and lacks some. This table holds more than 85,000 clones, around 76% found once. Sequenced input: peripheral blood. Receptors were obtained from a man at least 80 years old with acute or convalescent COVID-19.

With regard to this clone: Distinct nucleotide sequences in the sample also encode this CDR3. The chain joins TRBV12-3 or TRBV12-4 to TRBJ2-2; D is possibly TRBD2 (6 bases). The CDR3 totals 13 residues. The V end was cut by 5 bases, the J end by 3 bases, with 7 bases between. The CDR3 sequence: CASSPGDTGELFF. Written as DNA, the CDR3 is TGTGCCAGCAGTCCGGGGGACACCGGGGAGCTGTTTTTT.

This rearrangement joins TRBV25-1 to TRBJ1-4; D unresolved. Per the germline V gene, CDR1 is MGHDK and CDR2 is SYGVNS. The CDR3 totals 12 residues. Trimming removed 4 bases from V and 12 bases from J, with 12 bases in between. CDR3 nucleotides: TGTGCCAGCAGTGCAAGGAGGGCAGAACTGTTTTTT. Protein: CASSARRAELFF.

The chain has TRBV4-3 and TRBJ1-4; the match to TRBD1 covers 9 bases. Germline CDR1 reads LGHNA; CDR2 reads YSLEER. The V and J ends lost 2 bases and 8 bases, in that order; junction bases with no gene match: 6. This CDR3 region has 15 residues. The CDR3 DNA reads as TGCGCCAGCAGCCAAAATCCCGGGACAGGGGAAAAACTGTTTTTT. This codes for CASSQNPGTGEKLFF.

The chain has TRBV4-1 and TRBJ1-1; D not certain. The germline V gene has CDR1 MGHRA and CDR2 YSYEKL. This CDR3 comprises 14 residues. Trimming shortened V by 0 bases and J by 5 bases, and 10 bases separated the two germline ends. This CDR3 reads CASSQEASRTEAFF. The CDR3 coding sequence is TGCGCCAGCAGCCAAGAGGCTAGCAGGACTGAAGCTTTCTTT.

The chain recombines TRBV9 with TRBJ2-3; the D gene is possibly TRBD2 (5 bases). V lost 0 bases to trimming and J lost 8 bases, with 16 bases between them. Looked up from germline, CDR1 is SGDLS and CDR2 is YYNGEE. The CDR3 spans 15 residues. This CDR3 reads CASSVEPEGLGTQYF. The CDR3 DNA reads TGTGCCAGCAGCGTAGAACCCGAGGGTTTGGGTACGCAGTATTTT. Complete variable domain (other parts from reference TRBV9 and TRBJ2-3): DSGVTQTPKHLITATGQRVTLRCSPRSGDLSVYWYQQSLDQGLQFLIQYYNGEERAKGNILERFSAQQFPDLHSELNLSSLELGDSALYFCASSVEPEGLGTQYFGPGTRLTVL.

The rearrangement joins TRBV6-5 to TRBJ1-2; 9 bases fit TRBD1. V gave up 0 bases and J gave up 7 bases; unmatched junction bases: 9. The CDR3 has 16 residues. Germline-derived CDR1 and CDR2 are MNHEY and SVGAGI. CDR3 coding DNA: TGTGCCAGCAGTTACTCGATGGACAGGGGACGGGTTGGCTACACCTTC. Amino acid sequence: CASSYSMDRGRVGYTF.

The genes are TRBV5-1 and TRBJ2-7, with 9 bases fitting TRBD1. The CDR3 length is 13 residues. With V trimmed by 2 bases and J by 6 bases, 3 bases remained unmatched. CDR1 SGHRS and CDR2 YFSETQ come from the germline V gene. The CDR3 DNA sequence: TGCGCCAGCAGCTTTGGACAGGGGAGCGAGCAGTACTTC. This codes for CASSFGQGSEQYF.

This clone was detected only a few times. The V call is TRBV14, the J call TRBJ2-3; 10 nucleotides agree with TRBD1. The V gene's germline CDR1 is SGHDN and CDR2 FVKESK. This CDR3 has 16 amino acids. J lost 4 bases, V lost 2 bases, and 6 bases had no gene match. CDR3 coding DNA: TGTGCCAGCAGCCAACCGGGACAGGGGATACCAGATACGCAGTATTTT. Translating it yields CASSQPGQGIPDTQYF.

The chain combines TRBV5-4 with TRBJ2-4; 9 positions match TRBD2. Germline V CDR1 and CDR2: SGHNT, YYREEE (reference sequence). CDR3 size: 16 residues. V gave up 1 base and J gave up 5 bases; unmatched junction bases: 7. The CDR3 reads CASSLTGSGGENIQYF. The CDR3 coding sequence is TGTGCCAGCAGCTTGACGGGTAGCGGGGGAGAAAACATTCAGTACTTC.

V usage is TRBV12-3 or TRBV12-4 and J usage is TRBJ1-2; 7 nucleotides match TRBD1. V shed 5 bases, J shed 5 bases, and the junction held 5 bases outside the gene matches. This CDR3 spans 13 amino acids. Here the CDR3 reads CASSQTGPYGYTF. As DNA, the CDR3 is TGTGCCAGCAGTCAGACAGGGCCATATGGCTACACCTTC.

V usage is TRBV6-2 or TRBV6-3 and J usage is TRBJ2-5; D is ambiguous. The CDR3 sequence is 16 residues long. Trimming removed 4 bases from V and 4 bases from J, with 19 bases in between. Looked up from germline, CDR1 is MNHEY and CDR2 is SVGEGT. CDR3 region: CASSSIGASLSETQYF. DNA of the CDR3: TGTGCCAGCAGTTCAATTGGAGCTTCTTTATCAGAGACCCAGTACTTC.

This clone was counted a single time. V and J are TRBV5-1 and TRBJ1-6; 10 bases are shared with TRBD1. V lost 2 bases, J lost 10 bases, and 6 bases stayed unmatched. The CDR3 sequence is 15 residues long. CDR1 is SGHRS and CDR2 is YFSETQ in the germline V gene. The CDR3 sequence is CASSLGTGEASPLHF. The CDR3 nucleotides read TGCGCCAGCAGCTTAGGGACAGGGGAGGCATCACCCCTCCACTTT.

In this sample, this clone turned up once. The chain links TRBV6-5 to TRBJ2-5, with 7 bases aligning to TRBD2. The CDR3 loop spans 15 amino acids. V lost 2 bases and J lost 5; bases outside the gene matches: 8. CDR1 is MNHEY and CDR2 is SVGAGI in the germline V gene. The CDR3 DNA reads TGTGCCAGCAGTTACGGGGAGGGACCGAGGGAGACCCAGTACTTC. Residues: CASSYGEGPRETQYF.

The gene calls are TRBV18 and TRBJ2-2, with D possibly TRBD1 on 5 matching bases. Germline V CDR1 and CDR2: KGHSH, LQKENI. This CDR3 comprises 16 residues. V was trimmed by 2 bases and J by 0 bases, leaving 10 bases between them. The DNA for the CDR3 is TGTGCCAGCTCACCAAGCCCAGGGACGAACACCGGGGAGCTGTTTTTT. The encoded protein is CASSPSPGTNTGELFF.

The rearrangement joins TRBV5-4 to TRBJ1-1; D is possibly TRBD1 (6 bases). This CDR3 is 13 amino acids long. CDR1 is SGHNT and CDR2 is YYREEE in the germline V gene (reference sequence). The V end lost 4 bases, the J end lost 0 bases, and 7 bases lay between the germline ends. In DNA form, the CDR3 reads TGTGCCAGCAGCAACAGGGTGAACACTGAAGCTTTCTTT. This gives the protein CASSNRVNTEAFF.

This clone has just a few counts. The chain uses TRBV7-2 and TRBJ2-7, with D tentatively TRBD2 (5 bases). The V gene's germline CDR1 is SGHTA and CDR2 FQGNSA. The CDR3 is 15 residues long. The V end was cut by 5 bases, the J end by 7 bases, with 21 bases between. CDR3 protein: CASSQEVQKPREQYF. The CDR3 DNA sequence: TGTGCCAGCAGCCAGGAGGTACAAAAACCGCGGGAGCAGTACTTC.

V usage is TRBV28 and J usage is TRBJ1-6, with TRBD1 matching 7 bases. The CDR3 has 14 residues. CDR1 is MDHEN, CDR2 SYDVKM, per germline. V lost 5 bases, J lost 5 bases, and 3 bases stayed unmatched. CDR3 in amino acids: CASSTGANNSPLHF. CDR3 nucleotides: TGTGCCAGCAGTACAGGGGCAAATAATTCACCCCTCCACTTT.

This chain links TRBV19 with TRBJ1-5, with D possibly being TRBD1 (6 bases). CDR1 and CDR2 (germline): LNHDA, SQIVND (reference sequence). The CDR3 length is 15 residues. Trimming cost V 3 bases and J 5 bases, with 14 bases left between them. CDR3 bases: TGTGCCAGTAGTATTTTAATGACAGGAGATCAGCCCCAGCATTTT. It encodes CASSILMTGDQPQHF.

The V and J genes are TRBV12-3 or TRBV12-4 and TRBJ2-4; perhaps TRBD1 as D (6 bases). The CDR3 runs 12 residues. The germline V and J ends were trimmed by 6 bases and 8 bases, with 11 bases remaining between them. For the CDR3, the DNA is TGTGCCAGCAGCAGGGGCCCGGACATTCAGTACTTC. Amino acid sequence: CASSRGPDIQYF.

The CDR3 DNA reads as TGTGCCAGCAGTTTCTTTAGCGGGGGAAGGGATGAGCAGTTCTTC. The encoded protein is CASSFFSGGRDEQFF. The genes are TRBV27 and TRBJ2-1; 9 bases are shared with TRBD2. Germline V gene sequence: CDR1 MNHEY, CDR2 SMNVEV (reference sequence). J lost 8 bases, V lost 3 bases, and 8 bases had no gene match. The CDR3 runs to 15 residues.

The chain uses TRBV5-1 and TRBJ2-7; D remains unclear. The CDR3 length is 13 residues. CDR1 and CDR2 from the germline V gene are SGHRS and YFSETQ. V was clipped by 1 base and J by 3 bases, with 8 bases between them. CDR3 DNA: TGCGCCAGCAGCTTGAAAACTGACTACGAGCAGTACTTC. Translated: CASSLKTDYEQYF.

This clone has just a few counts. This rearrangement joins TRBV7-9 to TRBJ2-2; 8 bases fit TRBD1. V shed 6 bases, J shed 0 bases, and the junction held 6 bases outside the gene matches. The germline gives CDR1 SEHNR, CDR2 FQNEAQ (reference sequence). The CDR3 spans 16 residues. The CDR3 loop is CASREPDRANTGELFF. In DNA form, the CDR3 reads TGTGCCAGCAGGGAGCCGGACAGGGCGAACACCGGGGAGCTGTTTTTT.

V usage is TRBV30 and J usage is TRBJ1-5; D might be TRBD1 (6 bases). Germline values: CDR1 GTSNPN, CDR2 SVGIG (reference sequence). This CDR3 has 14 amino acids. Between the trimmed V and J ends, which lost 8 bases and 0 bases, there was a span of 14 bases. The CDR3 sequence is CAAGASSSNQPQHF. In nucleotides, the CDR3 is TGTGCCGCAGGGGCCAGTTCTAGCAATCAGCCCCAGCATTTT. Using reference TRBV30 and TRBJ1-5 for the parts outside the CDR3, the full variable domain is SQTIHQWPATLVQPVGSPLSLECTVEGTSNPNLYWYRQAAGRGLQLLFYSVGIGQISSEVPQNLSASRPQDRQFILSSKKLLLSDSGFYLCAAGASSSNQPQHFGDGTRLSIL.

This chain connects TRBV12-3 or TRBV12-4 to TRBJ2-3; a weak D match, TRBD2 (6 bases). V lost 6 bases and J lost 0, with 7 bases in between. This CDR3 has 13 amino acids. CDR3: CASSGGSTDTQYF. The CDR3 bases are TGTGCCAGCAGCGGGGGTAGCACAGATACGCAGTATTTT.

This CDR3 reads CASSLRGRYEQYF. The CDR3 DNA follows: TGTGCCAGCAGCTTAAGGGGGAGATACGAGCAGTACTTC. V usage is TRBV7-2 and J usage is TRBJ2-7; possible D gene TRBD1, 6 bases. CDR3 length equals 13 residues. Deletions cut 2 bases from V and 4 bases from J, with 9 bases between. The germline V gene has CDR1 SGHTA and CDR2 FQGNSA.

The CDR3 DNA reads TGTGCCACCAGCAGAACAGTTACCCGGGGACTAGCGGGAGGCACAGATACGCAGTATTTT. Amino acid sequence: CATSRTVTRGLAGGTDTQYF. V usage is TRBV15 and J usage is TRBJ2-3, with 14 bases that match TRBD2. Trimming cost V 2 bases and J 1 base; bases outside gene matches: 11. The V gene's germline CDR1 is LNHNV and CDR2 YYDKDF (reference sequence). The CDR3 contains 20 residues. The whole variable domain, filled in from reference TRBV15 and TRBJ2-3, reads DAMVIQNPRYQVTQFGKPVTLSCSQTLNHNVMYWYQQKSSQAPKLLFHYYDKDFNNEADTPDNFQSRRPNTSFCFLDIRSPGLGDTAMYLCATSRTVTRGLAGGTDTQYFGPGTRLTVL.